This T cell receptor (beta chain) originates from a study of shared clonotypes between healthy human individuals. Some clones are missing from TCRdb's copy, which holds only in-frame ones; the method was immunoSEQ multiplex PCR. This sample has approximately 640,000 clones, with less than 80% found just once. Trimming took 6 bases from V and 4 from J, leaving 9 bases between them. The CDR3 consists of 13 residues. From germline, CDR1 is SNHLY and CDR2 FYNNEI. Sequenced: memory CD4+ T cells sorted from blood. Subset defined: CD45RA-negative fraction. This chain joins TRBV2 and TRBJ1-4; D not certain. This receptor was obtained from a woman aged 30 to 39 in good health. For the CDR3, the DNA is TGTGCCAGCAGGTCGCGGGTTAATGAAAAACTGTTTTTT. This encodes CASRSRVNEKLFF.